This TCR beta chain is from a study of T cells in Graves' hyperthyroidism and ophthalmopathy. This CDR3 has 13 amino acids. The V end lost 3 bases, the J end lost 5 bases, and 11 bases lay between the germline ends. Germline-derived CDR1 and CDR2 are DFQATT and SNEGSKA (reference sequence). Out of 10 ml of fresh peripheral blood came the PBMCs. In this sample, this clonotype turned up a few times. There were TCR beta CDR3 regions amplified from RNA transcripts. The TCR CDR3 first-round RT-PCR relied on the HTBI primer set. TCRdb ran MiXCR on the multiplex PCR reads and lists one entry per CDR3 protein. The sample has about half a million distinct CDR3 sequences; under 25% are singletons.

The gene calls are TRBV20-1 and TRBJ1-5; D gene ambiguous. The source material was blood. This receptor was identified in a woman between 70 and 85 years old with Graves' ophthalmopathy. For the CDR3, the DNA is TGCAGTGCTAGTTCCGGGTCCGATCAGCCCCAGCATTTT. Residues: CSASSGSDQPQHF.